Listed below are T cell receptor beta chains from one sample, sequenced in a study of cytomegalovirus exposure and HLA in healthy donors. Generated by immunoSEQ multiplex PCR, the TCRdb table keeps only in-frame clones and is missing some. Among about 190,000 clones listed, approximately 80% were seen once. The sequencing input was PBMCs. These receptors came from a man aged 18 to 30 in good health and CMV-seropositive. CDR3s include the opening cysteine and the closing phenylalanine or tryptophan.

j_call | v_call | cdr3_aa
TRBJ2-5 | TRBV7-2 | CASSLGRRETQYF
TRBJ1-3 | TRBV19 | CASSKRTGNSGNTIYF
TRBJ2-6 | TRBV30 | CAWSMVVGRGANVLTF
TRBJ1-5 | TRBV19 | CASSIGRGTDLGLSNQPQHF
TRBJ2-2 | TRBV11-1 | CASSLGGSSGRAAGELFF
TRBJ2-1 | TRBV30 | CAWRRYHGLAGEGKFF
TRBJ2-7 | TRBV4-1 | CASSQDRGTGSSSYEQYF
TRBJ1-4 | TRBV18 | CASSPEGMSEKLFF
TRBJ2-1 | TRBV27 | CASSDYRGLRWGQFF
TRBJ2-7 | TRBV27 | CASSWGSVSSYEQYF
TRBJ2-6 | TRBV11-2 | CASSSNRASGANVLTF
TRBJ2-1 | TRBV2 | CASSEARSRVNEQFF
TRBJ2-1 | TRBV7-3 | CASTPGSQNEQFF
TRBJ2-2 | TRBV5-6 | CASSLFGGANTGELFF
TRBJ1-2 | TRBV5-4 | CASSQTGDTNYGYTF
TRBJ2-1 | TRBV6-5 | CASSLGGGHEQFF
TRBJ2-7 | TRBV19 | CASSPQRQGSYEQYF
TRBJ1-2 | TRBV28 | CASSLGVLGGYGYTF
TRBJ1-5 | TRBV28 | CASSFIRGNQPQHF
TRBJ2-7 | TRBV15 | CATGPLAGAGEQYF
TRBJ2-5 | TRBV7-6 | CASSFGQETQYF
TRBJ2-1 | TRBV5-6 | CASSGTSVEQFF
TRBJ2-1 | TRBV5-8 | CASSLAAEEFF
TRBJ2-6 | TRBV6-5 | CASSDRVGANVLTF
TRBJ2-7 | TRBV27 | CASSLVPRGEQYF
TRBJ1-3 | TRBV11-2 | CASSFSSTSGNTIYF
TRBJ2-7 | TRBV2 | CASSIYEQYF
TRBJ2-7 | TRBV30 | CAWSTGRGAYEQYF
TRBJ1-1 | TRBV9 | CASSVVGHPNTEAFF
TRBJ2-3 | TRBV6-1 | CASRPSGSTDTQYF
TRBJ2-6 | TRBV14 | CAGQRTSGSGANVLTF
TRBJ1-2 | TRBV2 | CASSEGGIQGLPNGYTF
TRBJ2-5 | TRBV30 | CAFAEETQYF
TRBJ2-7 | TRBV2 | CASSEPPSYEQYF
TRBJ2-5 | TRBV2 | CASSEAGWRNQETQYF
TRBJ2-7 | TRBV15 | CATSRDPPGYEQYF
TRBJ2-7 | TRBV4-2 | CASSQDRGASGTYEQYF
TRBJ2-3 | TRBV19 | CASRLAGGPDTQYF
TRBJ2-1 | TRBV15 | CATSTTNYDRRQFF
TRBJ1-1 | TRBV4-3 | CASSQDWDSSTEAFF
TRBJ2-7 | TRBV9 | CASSVRWEPNEQYF
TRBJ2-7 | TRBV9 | CASSLGLAGPYEQYF
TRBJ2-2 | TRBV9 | CASSQGGGSTGELFF
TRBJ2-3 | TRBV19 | CASSSRLDTQYF